The T cell receptor (beta chain) under discussion was sequenced for a study of metastatic and nonmetastatic thyroid tumors. Notes on the study in general: Reports indicated that malignant thyroid tumors showed significantly higher TCR beta diversity than benign nodules did, in blood and tumor.

TCRdb reanalyzed the PCR reads via MiXCR. The repertoire consists of some 28,000 clones, with about 16% occurring once and the leading ten covering over 3.5%. This clone was observed at least ten times. Antigen unknown. Every patient was untreated before thyroid surgery. This CDR3 comprises 15 residues. Germline values: CDR1 SGHRS, CDR2 YFSETQ. V was pared by 4 bases and J by 0 bases, with 13 bases between. This receptor was obtained from a female donor with papillary thyroid cancer or a benign thyroid nodule (not recorded which). Some clones in this sample may be carry-over from other donors' samples. The chain combines TRBV5-1 with TRBJ1-2; maybe TRBD1 (5 bases). Sequencing was done on a sample of blood. The CDR3, as DNA: TGCGCCAGCAGCCCATGGGGGGATCCTAACTATGGCTACACCTTC. It specifies CASSPWGDPNYGYTF.